Listed here are 3 T cell receptor beta chains from one sample, sequenced in a study of T cell responses to AZD1222 COVID-19 vaccine. Libraries were prepared by immunoSEQ multiplex PCR; TCRdb keeps only in-frame clonotypes and omits some of them. Among approximately 220,000 clones, roughly 91% were seen once, and the ten largest hold over 0.95%. Specimen: peripheral blood, collected on day 0 of MenACWY control vaccination. These receptors were taken from an adult in good health.

The chain links TRBV18 to TRBJ1-2; D is uncertain. CDR1 and CDR2 from the germline V gene are KGHSH and LQKENI. V lost 4 bases and J 3 bases, leaving 12 bases between the germline ends. This CDR3 spans 14 amino acids. The CDR3 is CASSHPTVDYGYTF. The CDR3 region has the DNA TGTGCCAGCTCACACCCGACCGTTGACTATGGCTACACCTTC.

The chain joins TRBV19 to TRBJ1-5; D remains unclear. Germline V gene sequence: CDR1 LNHDA, CDR2 SQIVND (reference sequence). The CDR3 covers 16 residues. Trimming pared 6 bases from V and 2 bases from J, leaving 17 bases between. The CDR3 nucleotides are TGTGCCAGTAGGCCCCCCGCGGGGAGAGGCAATCAGCCCCAGCATTTT. Translating gives CASRPPAGRGNQPQHF.

The J gene is TRBJ1-1, the V gene TRBV18, with D perhaps TRBD1 (6 bases). This CDR3 is built from 15 residues. Germline V gene data show CDR1 as KGHSH and CDR2 as LQKENI. The V end was cut by 2 bases, the J end by 1 base, with 11 bases between. The CDR3 DNA is TGTGCCAGCTCACCAACAGGGTCCGCGAACACTGAAGCTTTCTTT. Translation gives CASSPTGSANTEAFF.